A single sample gave rise to the 16 T cell receptor beta chains below, sequenced in a study of regulatory T cells in long-lasting Graves disease. To make TCR beta libraries, researchers used iRepertoire HTBI primers and Arm-PCR of CDR3 regions. TCRdb re-analysed the multiplex PCR reads in MiXCR, keeping a single row per CDR3 protein. The sample contains about 610,000 distinct CDR3 sequences, 15% to 20% of which appear only once. As for time point: newly diagnosed GD, antithyroid drugs for less than 3 months. The TCR library was made from RNA that had been extracted from PBMCs in TRIzol. The same specimen was also included in a second study, on T cells in Graves' hyperthyroidism and ophthalmopathy.

Sequences were derived from peripheral blood mononuclear cells (PBMCs), sampled at new diagnosis, from a patient treated with antithyroid drugs. The receptors originated from a young man with Graves disease.

The chain employs TRBV9 and TRBJ1-4, with 8 bases aligning to TRBD1. The germline CDR1 and CDR2 sequences are SGDLS and YYNGEE. Losses at the gene ends were 2 bases for V and 8 bases for J; bases not matched to a gene: 8. The CDR3 spans 15 residues. This CDR3 is CASSVTPTGDEKLFF. The CDR3 DNA sequence: TGTGCCAGCAGCGTGACCCCGACAGGGGACGAAAAACTGTTTTTT.

The rearrangement links TRBV27 to TRBJ2-3; 7 bases match TRBD1. J gave up 6 bases and V 5 bases, and 5 bases lay outside the gene matches. In germline, CDR1 is MNHEY, CDR2 SMNVEV (reference sequence). The CDR3 contains 13 residues. CDR3 nucleotide sequence: TGTGCCAGCAGTCCCAGGGGGTGGGATACGCAGTATTTT. Amino acid sequence: CASSPRGWDTQYF.

A few counts support this clonotype. The rearrangement uses TRBV4-2 and TRBJ2-1; no definite D call. Trimming shortened V by 0 bases and J by 3 bases, and 12 bases separated the two germline ends. The CDR3 length is 16 residues. The germline gives CDR1 LGHNA, CDR2 YNFKEQ. Here the CDR3 reads CASSQDEGLLYNEQFF. Written as DNA, the CDR3 is TGTGCCAGCAGCCAAGATGAAGGTCTCCTCTACAATGAGCAGTTCTTC.

This chain joins TRBV9 and TRBJ1-2; D is possibly TRBD1 (5 bases). V was shortened by 4 bases and J by 3 bases, with 16 bases between the two germline ends. CDR3 length equals 15 residues. Germline values: CDR1 SGDLS, CDR2 YYNGEE. DNA for the CDR3: TGTGCCAGCAGCCCCGTATCCGGGACCTACTATGGCTACACCTTC. This translates into CASSPVSGTYYGYTF.

This clonotype was observed many times. The chain couples TRBV27 to TRBJ2-1, with TRBD2 matching over 10 bases. Germline trimming cut 5 bases from V and 6 bases from J; bases unmatched to any gene: 1. This CDR3 is 13 amino acids long. Germline V lookup: CDR1 MNHEY, CDR2 SMNVEV (reference sequence). Here the CDR3 reads CASSIAGGNEQFF. The CDR3, as DNA: TGTGCCAGCAGTATAGCGGGAGGCAATGAGCAGTTCTTC.

The chain has TRBV20-1 and TRBJ1-2; 12 bases align to TRBD1. Trimming removed 3 bases from V and 0 bases from J; junction bases left unmatched: 5. Germline loops: CDR1 DFQATT, CDR2 SNEGSKA (reference sequence). This CDR3 region has 16 residues. The CDR3 region is CSASRDRGLPNYGYTF. CDR3 nucleotide sequence: TGCAGTGCTAGTAGGGACAGGGGGCTCCCTAACTATGGCTACACCTTC.

This clonotype showed up many times. The CDR3 nucleotides are TGTGCCAGCAGTCCGACACTAGCTAGGACCTACGAGCAGTACTTC. Its protein is CASSPTLARTYEQYF. V gene TRBV27 combines with J gene TRBJ2-7, with TRBD2 as a possible D gene (6 bases). The V end was cut by 5 bases, the J end by 2 bases, with 16 bases between. The CDR3 length is 15 residues. Germline assignment: CDR1 MNHEY and CDR2 SMNVEV (reference sequence).

In its sample, this clonotype was seen many times. This chain joins TRBV28 and TRBJ2-7; tentatively, D is TRBD1 (7 bases). Germline V gene data show CDR1 as MDHEN and CDR2 as SYDVKM. The CDR3 is 15 residues long. V lost 6 bases to trimming and J lost 1 base, with 16 bases between them. As DNA, the CDR3 is TGTGCCAGCAGGCCTGAGGGGGCGGGATCCTACGAGCAGTACTTC. It codes for CASRPEGAGSYEQYF. Supplemented by reference TRBV28 and TRBJ2-7, the full variable domain reads DVKVTQSSRYLVKRTGEKVFLECVQDMDHENMFWYRQDPGLGLRLIYFSYDVKMKEKGDIPEGYSVSREKKERFSLILESASTNQTSMYLCASRPEGAGSYEQYFGPGTRLTVT.

The rearrangement uses TRBV9 and TRBJ1-1; 8 nucleotides align to TRBD1. CDR1 SGDLS and CDR2 YYNGEE come from the germline V gene. The CDR3 sequence is 15 residues long. J lost 6 bases, V lost 4 bases, and 11 bases had no gene match. CDR3 sequence (DNA): TGTGCCAGCAGCCCCCGACAGGGGCTAGGGGCTGAAGCTTTCTTT. Protein product: CASSPRQGLGAEAFF.

V and J are TRBV10-2 and TRBJ1-1; no firm D call. Trimming shortened V by 3 bases and J by 0 bases, and 11 bases separated the two germline ends. CDR3 length: 15 residues. Germline V CDR1 and CDR2: WSHSY, SAAADI. The CDR3 here is CASSDWVRVNTEAFF. The DNA for the CDR3 is TGCGCCAGCAGTGACTGGGTTCGGGTGAACACTGAAGCTTTCTTT.

This clonotype has a count of ten or more. The V gene is TRBV5-1, the J gene TRBJ1-4; tentatively, D is TRBD1 (5 bases). From germline, CDR1 is SGHRS and CDR2 YFSETQ. V lost 4 bases and J lost 1, with 11 bases in between. The length of the CDR3 is 15 residues. The CDR3 DNA reads as TGCGCCAGCAGCACGGGACGCCAAACTAATGAAAAACTGTTTTTT. This encodes CASSTGRQTNEKLFF.

At least ten counts were recorded for this clonotype. The genes are TRBV15 and TRBJ1-1; D possibly corresponds to TRBD1 (5 bases). V lost 4 bases, J lost 1 base, and 10 bases lay in between. The length of the CDR3 is 14 residues. Germline V gene data show CDR1 as LNHNV and CDR2 as YYDKDF (reference sequence). DNA of the CDR3: TGTGCCACCAGCACAGACAGAGAGAACACTGAAGCTTTCTTT. Its protein product is CATSTDRENTEAFF. The full variable domain, with the rest looked up from reference TRBV15 and TRBJ1-1, is DAMVIQNPRYQVTQFGKPVTLSCSQTLNHNVMYWYQQKSSQAPKLLFHYYDKDFNNEADTPDNFQSRRPNTSFCFLDIRSPGLGDTAMYLCATSTDRENTEAFFGQGTRLTVV.

Many counts were recorded for this clonotype. CDR3: CASSSGNEAFF. As DNA, the CDR3 is TGTGCCAGCAGTTCCGGGAATGAAGCTTTCTTT. The rearrangement links TRBV6-5 to TRBJ1-1; D gene unclear. CDR1 and CDR2 (germline): MNHEY, SVGAGI. This CDR3 is built from 11 residues. V gave up 4 bases and J gave up 7 bases, with 7 bases separating them.

This clonotype was counted between two and nine times. The genes are TRBV9 and TRBJ2-1; 7 bases agree with TRBD1. V was clipped by 4 bases and J by 0 bases; unmatched bases: 7. Germline CDR1 and CDR2: SGDLS and YYNGEE. The CDR3 length is 16 residues. Here the CDR3 DNA reads TGTGCCAGCAGCATTCGGACAGGACCCTCCTACAATGAGCAGTTCTTC. Its protein product is CASSIRTGPSYNEQFF.

This clonotype was picked up many times. The junction and the germline gene differ at one end; a read error may be behind it. This chain links TRBV5-1 with TRBJ2-3; the match to TRBD2 covers 7 bases. The CDR3 extends over 13 amino acids. The germline gives CDR1 SGHRS, CDR2 YFSETQ. CDR3 in DNA: TGCGCCAGCAGCTTGGCTACTAGCGATAGGCAGTATTTT. The encoded protein is CASSLATSDRQYF.

V is TRBV3-1 and J is TRBJ1-3; TRBD1 matches 7 bases. The CDR3 consists of 15 residues. V lost 3 bases to trimming and J lost 0 bases; unmatched junction nucleotides: 2. The germline CDR1 and CDR2 sequences are LGHDT and YNNKEL (reference sequence). This chain's CDR3 is CASSQRTGSGNTIYF. The CDR3 nucleotides read TGTGCCAGCAGCCAGAGGACAGGCTCTGGAAACACCATATATTTT.